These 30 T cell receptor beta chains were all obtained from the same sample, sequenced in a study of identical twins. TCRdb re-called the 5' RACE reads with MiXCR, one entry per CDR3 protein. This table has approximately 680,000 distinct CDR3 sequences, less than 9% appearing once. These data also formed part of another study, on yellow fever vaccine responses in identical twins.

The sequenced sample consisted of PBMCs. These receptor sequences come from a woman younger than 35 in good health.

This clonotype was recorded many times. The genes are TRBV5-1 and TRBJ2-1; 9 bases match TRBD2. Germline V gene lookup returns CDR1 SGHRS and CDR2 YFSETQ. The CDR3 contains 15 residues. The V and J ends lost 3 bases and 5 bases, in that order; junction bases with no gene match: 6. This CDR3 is CASSSTRGGNNEQFF. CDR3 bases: TGCGCCAGCAGCTCTACGCGGGGGGGCAACAATGAGCAGTTCTTC.

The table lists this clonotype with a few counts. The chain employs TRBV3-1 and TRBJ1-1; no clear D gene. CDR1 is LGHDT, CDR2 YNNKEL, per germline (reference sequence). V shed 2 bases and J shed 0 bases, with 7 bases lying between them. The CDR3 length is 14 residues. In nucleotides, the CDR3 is TGTGCCAGCAGCCAAACAGTAATGAACACTGAAGCTTTCTTT. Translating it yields CASSQTVMNTEAFF.

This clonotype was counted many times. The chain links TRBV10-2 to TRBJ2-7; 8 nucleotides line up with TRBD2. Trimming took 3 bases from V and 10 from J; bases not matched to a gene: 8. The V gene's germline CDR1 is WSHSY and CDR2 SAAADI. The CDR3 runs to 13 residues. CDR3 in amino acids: CASSDLAGRSQYF. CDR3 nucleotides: TGCGCCAGCAGTGACCTAGCGGGTCGTAGTCAGTACTTC.

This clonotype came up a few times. The chain's CDR3 is CASSLASGTLTDTQYF. The DNA of the CDR3 is TGTGCCAGCAGCTTGGCTAGCGGAACACTCACAGATACGCAGTATTTT. The gene calls are TRBV7-9 and TRBJ2-3, with 7 nucleotides matching TRBD2. The germline CDR1 and CDR2 sequences are SEHNR and FQNEAQ (reference sequence). This CDR3 is built from 16 residues. Trimming cost V 3 bases and J 2 bases; bases outside gene matches: 8.

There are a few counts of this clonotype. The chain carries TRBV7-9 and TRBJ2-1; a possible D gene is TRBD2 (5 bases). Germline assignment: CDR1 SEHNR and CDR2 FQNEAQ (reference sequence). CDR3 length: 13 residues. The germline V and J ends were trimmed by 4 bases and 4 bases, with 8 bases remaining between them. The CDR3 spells CASSSREYNEQFF. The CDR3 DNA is TGTGCCAGCAGCTCCCGGGAATACAATGAGCAGTTCTTC.

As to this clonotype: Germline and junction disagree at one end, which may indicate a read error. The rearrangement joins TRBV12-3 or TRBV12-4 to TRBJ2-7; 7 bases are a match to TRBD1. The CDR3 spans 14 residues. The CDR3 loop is CASSLTGTDYEKYF. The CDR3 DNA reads TGTGCCAGCAGTTTAACCGGGACAGACTACGAGAAGTACTTC.

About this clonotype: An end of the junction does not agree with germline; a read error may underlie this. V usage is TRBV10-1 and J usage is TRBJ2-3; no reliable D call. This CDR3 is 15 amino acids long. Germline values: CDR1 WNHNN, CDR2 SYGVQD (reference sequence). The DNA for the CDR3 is TGCACCAGCAGTGAGTCGCGGTTGTTGCCCCAATCGCAGTATTTT. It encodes CTSSESRLLPQSQYF.

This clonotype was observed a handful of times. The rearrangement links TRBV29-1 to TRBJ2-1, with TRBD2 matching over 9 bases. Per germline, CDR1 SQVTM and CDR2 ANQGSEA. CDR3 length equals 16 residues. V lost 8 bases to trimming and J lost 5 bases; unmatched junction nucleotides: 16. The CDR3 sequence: CSLTQFRTSANNEQFF. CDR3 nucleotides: TGCAGCCTTACCCAATTCAGGACTAGCGCCAACAATGAGCAGTTCTTC.

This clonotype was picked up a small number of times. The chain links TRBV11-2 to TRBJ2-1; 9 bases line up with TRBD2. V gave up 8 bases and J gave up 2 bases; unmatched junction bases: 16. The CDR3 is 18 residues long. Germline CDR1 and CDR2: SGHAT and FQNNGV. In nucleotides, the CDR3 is TGTGCCAGCCTACCTAAAACCAATGTAGCGGGAGCCTACAATGAGCAGTTCTTC. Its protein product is CASLPKTNVAGAYNEQFF.

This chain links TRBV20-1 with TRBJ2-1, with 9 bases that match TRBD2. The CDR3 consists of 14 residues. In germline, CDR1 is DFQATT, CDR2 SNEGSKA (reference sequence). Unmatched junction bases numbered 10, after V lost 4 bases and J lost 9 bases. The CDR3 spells CSATPGLAFGEQFF. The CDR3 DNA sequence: TGCAGTGCTACCCCGGGACTAGCATTCGGTGAGCAGTTCTTC.

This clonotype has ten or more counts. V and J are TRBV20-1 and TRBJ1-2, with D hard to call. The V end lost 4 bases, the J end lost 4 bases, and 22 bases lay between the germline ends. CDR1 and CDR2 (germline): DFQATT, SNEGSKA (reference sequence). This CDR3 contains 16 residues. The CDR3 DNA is TGCAGTGCTATCCTAAACTCCGCTGACATTTCCTATGGCTACACCTTC. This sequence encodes CSAILNSADISYGYTF.

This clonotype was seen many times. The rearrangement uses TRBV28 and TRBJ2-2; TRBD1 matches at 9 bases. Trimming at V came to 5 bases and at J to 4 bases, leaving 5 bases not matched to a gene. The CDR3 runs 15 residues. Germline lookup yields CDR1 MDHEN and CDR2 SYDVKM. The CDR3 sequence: CASSTRTGATGELFF. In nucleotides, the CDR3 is TGTGCCAGCAGTACGAGGACAGGGGCCACCGGGGAGCTGTTTTTT.

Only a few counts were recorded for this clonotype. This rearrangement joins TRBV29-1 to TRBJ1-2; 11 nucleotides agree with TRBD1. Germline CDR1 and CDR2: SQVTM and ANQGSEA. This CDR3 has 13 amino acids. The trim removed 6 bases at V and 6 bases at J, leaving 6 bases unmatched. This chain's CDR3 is CSVLGQGVNGYTF. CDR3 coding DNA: TGCAGCGTATTGGGACAGGGGGTTAATGGCTACACCTTC.

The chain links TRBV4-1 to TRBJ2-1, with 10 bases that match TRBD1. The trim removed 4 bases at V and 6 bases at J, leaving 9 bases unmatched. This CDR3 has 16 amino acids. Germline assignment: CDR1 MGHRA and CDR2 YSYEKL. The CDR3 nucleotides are TGCGCCAGCAGCCCAAGGACAGGGGGGGACCTCAATGAGCAGTTCTTC. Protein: CASSPRTGGDLNEQFF.

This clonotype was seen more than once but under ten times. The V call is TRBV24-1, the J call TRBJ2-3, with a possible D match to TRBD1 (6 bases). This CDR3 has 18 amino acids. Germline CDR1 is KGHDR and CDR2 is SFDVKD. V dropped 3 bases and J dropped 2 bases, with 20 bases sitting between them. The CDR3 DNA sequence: TGTGCCACCAGTGATCGGATCCGCCGGGACACTAACACAGATACGCAGTATTTT. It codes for CATSDRIRRDTNTDTQYF.

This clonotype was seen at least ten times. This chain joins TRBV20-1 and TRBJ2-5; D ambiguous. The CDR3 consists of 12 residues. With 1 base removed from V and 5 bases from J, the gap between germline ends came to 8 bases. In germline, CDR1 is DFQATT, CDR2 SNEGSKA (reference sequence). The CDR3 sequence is CSARGVQETQYF. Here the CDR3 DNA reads TGCAGTGCTAGAGGGGTTCAGGAGACCCAGTACTTC.

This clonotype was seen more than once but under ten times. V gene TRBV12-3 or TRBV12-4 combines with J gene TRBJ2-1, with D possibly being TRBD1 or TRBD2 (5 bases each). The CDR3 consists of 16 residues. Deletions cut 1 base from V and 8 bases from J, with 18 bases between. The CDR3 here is CASSLGGSILSDEQFF. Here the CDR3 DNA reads TGTGCCAGCAGTTTAGGGGGGAGTATCTTATCGGATGAGCAGTTCTTC.

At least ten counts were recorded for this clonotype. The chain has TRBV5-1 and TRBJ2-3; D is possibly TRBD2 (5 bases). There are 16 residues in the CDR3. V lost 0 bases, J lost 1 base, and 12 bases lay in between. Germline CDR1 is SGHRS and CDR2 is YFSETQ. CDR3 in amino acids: CASSLDPGMGTDTQYF. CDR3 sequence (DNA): TGCGCCAGCAGCTTGGACCCGGGGATGGGCACAGATACGCAGTATTTT.

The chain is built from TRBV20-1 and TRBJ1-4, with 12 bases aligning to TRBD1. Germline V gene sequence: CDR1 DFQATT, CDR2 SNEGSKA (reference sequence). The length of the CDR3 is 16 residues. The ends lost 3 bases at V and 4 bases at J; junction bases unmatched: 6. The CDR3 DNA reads TGCAGTGCTAGGAGGGACAGGGGGCGGAATAATGAAAAACTGTTTTTT. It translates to CSARRDRGRNNEKLFF.

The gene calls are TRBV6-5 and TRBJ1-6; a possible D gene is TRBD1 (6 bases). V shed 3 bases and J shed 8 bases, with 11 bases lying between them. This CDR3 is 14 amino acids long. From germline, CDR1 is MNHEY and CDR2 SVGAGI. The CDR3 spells CASSYTGQDSPLHF. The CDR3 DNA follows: TGTGCCAGCAGTTATACAGGGCAAGATTCACCCCTCCACTTT.

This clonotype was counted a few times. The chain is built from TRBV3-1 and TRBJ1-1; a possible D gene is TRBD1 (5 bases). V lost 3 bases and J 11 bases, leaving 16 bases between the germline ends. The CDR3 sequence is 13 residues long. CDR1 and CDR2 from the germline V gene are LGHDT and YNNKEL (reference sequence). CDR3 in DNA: TGTGCCAGCAGCCAGGGACCTTCATGGGATGCTTTCTTT. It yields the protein CASSQGPSWDAFF. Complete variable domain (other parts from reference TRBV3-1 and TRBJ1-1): DTAVSQTPKYLVTQMGNDKSIKCEQNLGHDTMYWYKQDSKKFLKIMFSYNNKELIINETVPNRFSPKSPDKAHLNLHINSLELGDSAVYFCASSQGPSWDAFFGQGTRLTVV.

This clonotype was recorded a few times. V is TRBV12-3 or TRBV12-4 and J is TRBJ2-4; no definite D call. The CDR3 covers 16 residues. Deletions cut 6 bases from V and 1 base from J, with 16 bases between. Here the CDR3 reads CASSFRGNLAKNIQYF. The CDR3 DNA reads TGTGCCAGCAGCTTTCGTGGGAATCTGGCCAAAAACATTCAGTACTTC.

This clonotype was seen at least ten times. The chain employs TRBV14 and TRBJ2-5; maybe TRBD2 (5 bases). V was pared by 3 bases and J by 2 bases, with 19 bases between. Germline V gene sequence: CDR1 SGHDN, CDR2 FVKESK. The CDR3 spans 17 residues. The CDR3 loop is CASSQLEVLRAQETQYF. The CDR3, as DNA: TGTGCCAGCAGCCAGCTGGAGGTGCTGCGGGCTCAAGAGACCCAGTACTTC.

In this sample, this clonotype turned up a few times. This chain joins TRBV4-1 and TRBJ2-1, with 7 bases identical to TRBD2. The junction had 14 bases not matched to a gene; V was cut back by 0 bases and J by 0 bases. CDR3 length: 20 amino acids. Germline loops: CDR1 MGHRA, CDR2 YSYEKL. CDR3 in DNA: TGCGCCAGCAGCCAAGAAGTTTATTCTAGCGGCAATAGCTCCTACAATGAGCAGTTCTTC. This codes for CASSQEVYSSGNSSYNEQFF.

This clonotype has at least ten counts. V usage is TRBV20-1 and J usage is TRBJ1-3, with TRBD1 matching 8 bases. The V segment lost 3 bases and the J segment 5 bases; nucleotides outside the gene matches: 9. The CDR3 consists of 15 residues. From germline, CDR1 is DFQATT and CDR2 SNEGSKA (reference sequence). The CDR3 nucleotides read TGCAGTGCTAGGGAAGGACAGGGATCCAGAAACACCATATATTTT. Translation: CSAREGQGSRNTIYF.

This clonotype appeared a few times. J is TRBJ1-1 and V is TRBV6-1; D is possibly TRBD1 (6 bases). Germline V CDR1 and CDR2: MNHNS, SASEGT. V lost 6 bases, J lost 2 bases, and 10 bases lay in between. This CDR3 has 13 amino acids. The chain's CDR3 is CASRRGANTEAFF. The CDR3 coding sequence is TGTGCCAGCAGAAGGGGGGCCAACACTGAAGCTTTCTTT.

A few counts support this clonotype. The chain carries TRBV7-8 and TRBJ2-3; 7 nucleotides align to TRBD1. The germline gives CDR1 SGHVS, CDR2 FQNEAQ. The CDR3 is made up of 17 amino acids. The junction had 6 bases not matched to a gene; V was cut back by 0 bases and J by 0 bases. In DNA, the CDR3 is TGTGCCAGCAGCTTAGCGGGGCTGACAGGGAGCACAGATACGCAGTATTTT. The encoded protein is CASSLAGLTGSTDTQYF.

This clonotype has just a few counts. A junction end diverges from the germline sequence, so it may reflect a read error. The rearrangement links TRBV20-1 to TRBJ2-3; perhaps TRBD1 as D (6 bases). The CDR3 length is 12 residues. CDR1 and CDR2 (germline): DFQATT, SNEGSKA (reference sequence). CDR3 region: CSTRGGTDTQYF. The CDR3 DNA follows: TGCAGTACTAGAGGGGGTACAGATACGCAGTATTTT.

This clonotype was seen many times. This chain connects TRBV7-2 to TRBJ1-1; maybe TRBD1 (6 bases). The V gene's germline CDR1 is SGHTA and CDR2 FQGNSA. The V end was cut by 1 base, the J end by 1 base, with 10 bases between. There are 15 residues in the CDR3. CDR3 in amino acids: CASSLGTGRNTEAFF. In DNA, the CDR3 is TGTGCCAGCAGCTTAGGAACAGGGAGGAACACTGAAGCTTTCTTT.

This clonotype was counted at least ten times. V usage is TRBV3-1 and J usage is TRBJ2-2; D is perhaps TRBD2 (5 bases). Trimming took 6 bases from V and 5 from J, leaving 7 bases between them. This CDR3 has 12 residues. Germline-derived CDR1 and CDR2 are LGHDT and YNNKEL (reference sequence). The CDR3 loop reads CASREVTGELFF. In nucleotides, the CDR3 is TGTGCCAGCAGGGAGGTGACCGGGGAGCTGTTTTTT.